The rows below give T cell receptor beta chains drawn from one sample of a study of T cells in Graves' hyperthyroidism and ophthalmopathy. One entry per CDR3 protein results from TCRdb running MiXCR on the multiplex PCR reads. Of hundreds of thousands of distinct CDR3 sequences in the sample, around 20% were seen once. Sequences were obtained from blood. Source of these receptors: a man aged 25-40 years with Graves' ophthalmopathy. Each CDR3 is given without its conserved first and last residue. Fields, in order: J gene, CDR3 length, V gene, CDR3 protein.

J gene: TRBJ1-4; CDR3 length: 12; V gene: TRBV12-3/TRBV12-4; CDR3 protein: ASSDGEANEKLF
J gene: TRBJ2-1; CDR3 length: 14; V gene: TRBV20-1; CDR3 protein: SARGVSGRLGNEQF
J gene: TRBJ1-6; CDR3 length: 13; V gene: TRBV7-6; CDR3 protein: ASSRTGTDNSPLH
J gene: TRBJ2-1; CDR3 length: 17; V gene: TRBV20-1; CDR3 protein: SAPLGTSGRDSSYNEQF
J gene: TRBJ2-7; CDR3 length: 11; V gene: TRBV27; CDR3 protein: ASSLSRTYEQY
J gene: TRBJ2-2; CDR3 length: 13; V gene: TRBV28; CDR3 protein: ASSFSLAAPGELF
J gene: TRBJ2-5; CDR3 length: 14; V gene: TRBV3-1; CDR3 protein: ASSQDGTSGIETQY
J gene: TRBJ2-5; CDR3 length: 14; V gene: TRBV11-1; CDR3 protein: ASTEGPYSPGETQY
J gene: TRBJ1-5; CDR3 length: 14; V gene: TRBV2; CDR3 protein: ASSDFVRKEDQPQH
J gene: TRBJ2-1; CDR3 length: 13; V gene: TRBV28; CDR3 protein: ASTPGGGTYNEQF
J gene: TRBJ1-5; CDR3 length: 14; V gene: TRBV7-2; CDR3 protein: ASSWAGQGYSQPQH
J gene: TRBJ2-7; CDR3 length: 12; V gene: TRBV12-3/TRBV12-4; CDR3 protein: ASSWSAVLREQY
J gene: TRBJ2-7; CDR3 length: 12; V gene: TRBV2; CDR3 protein: ASLDRGASYEQY
J gene: TRBJ1-4; CDR3 length: 12; V gene: TRBV6-1; CDR3 protein: ASIGDRGSEKLF
J gene: TRBJ2-2; CDR3 length: 14; V gene: TRBV4-1; CDR3 protein: ASSQVNMGFPGELF
J gene: TRBJ2-3; CDR3 length: 11; V gene: TRBV7-8; CDR3 protein: ASSLVRSNTQY
J gene: TRBJ1-3; CDR3 length: 12; V gene: TRBV11-3; CDR3 protein: ASSPLLTGNTIY
J gene: TRBJ2-7; CDR3 length: 12; V gene: TRBV5-1; CDR3 protein: ASSLLASSYEQY
J gene: TRBJ2-5; CDR3 length: 14; V gene: TRBV3-1; CDR3 protein: ASSQEGAGRGETQY
J gene: TRBJ2-7; CDR3 length: 15; V gene: TRBV5-1; CDR3 protein: ASSLGGTGAVSYEQY
J gene: TRBJ2-5; CDR3 length: 13; V gene: TRBV24-1; CDR3 protein: ATSESFRDRETQY
J gene: TRBJ1-4; CDR3 length: 11; V gene: TRBV2; CDR3 protein: ASSVGRGEKLF
J gene: TRBJ2-5; CDR3 length: 11; V gene: TRBV10-3; CDR3 protein: AINRDPSGTQY
J gene: TRBJ2-7; CDR3 length: 13; V gene: TRBV10-3; CDR3 protein: AISDASGSPDEQY
J gene: TRBJ2-1; CDR3 length: 16; V gene: TRBV11-1; CDR3 protein: ASSSGDSPQVSYNEQF
J gene: TRBJ2-1; CDR3 length: 15; V gene: TRBV5-1; CDR3 protein: ASSSRARTGFSNEQF
J gene: TRBJ2-7; CDR3 length: 14; V gene: TRBV6-1; CDR3 protein: ASSEVQGASLYEQY
J gene: TRBJ2-5; CDR3 length: 13; V gene: TRBV11-1; CDR3 protein: ASSSRLAGQETQY
J gene: TRBJ1-2; CDR3 length: 14; V gene: TRBV10-3; CDR3 protein: AISDAGLSLNYGYT
J gene: TRBJ1-5; CDR3 length: 11; V gene: TRBV6-1; CDR3 protein: ASSESGNQPQH
J gene: TRBJ2-7; CDR3 length: 12; V gene: TRBV28; CDR3 protein: ASRTNRGSYEQY
J gene: TRBJ2-5; CDR3 length: 14; V gene: TRBV4-1; CDR3 protein: ASSQGTRLVQETQY
J gene: TRBJ1-1; CDR3 length: 13; V gene: TRBV2; CDR3 protein: ASSPWGARNTEAF
J gene: TRBJ2-7; CDR3 length: 14; V gene: TRBV12-5; CDR3 protein: ASGLKGEHAELEQY
J gene: TRBJ2-7; CDR3 length: 14; V gene: TRBV5-4; CDR3 protein: ASSLRGPSGSYEQY
J gene: TRBJ2-3; CDR3 length: 14; V gene: TRBV6-4; CDR3 protein: ASSTWTSGSQDTQY
J gene: TRBJ2-2; CDR3 length: 13; V gene: TRBV7-3; CDR3 protein: ASRVGVRGDGELF
J gene: TRBJ1-1; CDR3 length: 12; V gene: TRBV18; CDR3 protein: ASFQSAANTEAF
J gene: TRBJ1-2; CDR3 length: 13; V gene: TRBV5-6; CDR3 protein: ASSLVDGPLYGYT
J gene: TRBJ1-2; CDR3 length: 11; V gene: TRBV18; CDR3 protein: ASSPGEGRGYT
J gene: TRBJ2-3; CDR3 length: 11; V gene: TRBV4-2; CDR3 protein: ASSQEGSSTQY
J gene: TRBJ2-7; CDR3 length: 13; V gene: TRBV9; CDR3 protein: ASSETGGSSYEQY
J gene: TRBJ1-1; CDR3 length: 11; V gene: TRBV3-1; CDR3 protein: AGSQTVNTEAF
J gene: TRBJ2-7; CDR3 length: 13; V gene: TRBV7-3; CDR3 protein: ASSLSGAEIYEQY
J gene: TRBJ2-2; CDR3 length: 15; V gene: TRBV6-6; CDR3 protein: ASSYSRRASGPGELF
J gene: TRBJ2-2; CDR3 length: 13; V gene: TRBV7-2; CDR3 protein: ASSLTPQNTGELF
J gene: TRBJ1-1; CDR3 length: 11; V gene: TRBV11-2; CDR3 protein: ASGGTGNTEAF
J gene: TRBJ2-1; CDR3 length: 14; V gene: TRBV3-1; CDR3 protein: ASSQDRGGPWVEQF
J gene: TRBJ2-2; CDR3 length: 13; V gene: TRBV4-2; CDR3 protein: ASSPGTSETGELF
J gene: TRBJ2-6; CDR3 length: 14; V gene: TRBV7-3; CDR3 protein: ASSYGTGFGANVLT
J gene: TRBJ2-7; CDR3 length: 12; V gene: TRBV28; CDR3 protein: ASSRALGSYEQY
J gene: TRBJ2-1; CDR3 length: 14; V gene: TRBV20-1; CDR3 protein: SARDTGGSSYNEQF
J gene: TRBJ1-3; CDR3 length: 11; V gene: TRBV12-3/TRBV12-4; CDR3 protein: ASSPPYGNTIY
J gene: TRBJ2-3; CDR3 length: 12; V gene: TRBV7-2; CDR3 protein: ASSSEGSLDTQY